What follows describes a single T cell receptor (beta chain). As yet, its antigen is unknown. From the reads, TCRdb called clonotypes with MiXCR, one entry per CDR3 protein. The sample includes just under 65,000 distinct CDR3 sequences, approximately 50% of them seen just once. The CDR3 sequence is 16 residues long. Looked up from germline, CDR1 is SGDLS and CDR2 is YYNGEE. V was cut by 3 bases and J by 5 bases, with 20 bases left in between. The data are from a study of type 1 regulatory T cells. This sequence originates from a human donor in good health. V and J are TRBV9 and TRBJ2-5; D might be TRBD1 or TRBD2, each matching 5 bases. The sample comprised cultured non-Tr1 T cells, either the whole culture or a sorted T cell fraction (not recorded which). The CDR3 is CASSAEGWSGRETQYF. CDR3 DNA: TGTGCCAGCAGCGCCGAGGGGTGGAGCGGTCGGGAGACCCAGTACTTC.